The 23 T cell receptor beta chains below all came from one sample that was sequenced in a study of blood T cell repertoires in COVID-19. Data came from immunoSEQ multiplex PCR; TCRdb stores just in-frame clones and leaves some out. The sample gives some 12,000 clones, about four fifths of which show up once; more than 3% is in the top ten. The sample taken for sequencing was peripheral blood. The source is a woman aged 55-75 years with acute or convalescent COVID-19.

The V and J genes are TRBV5-1 and TRBJ2-2, with 9 bases fitting TRBD1. This CDR3 region has 15 residues. V lost 6 bases to trimming and J lost 4 bases; unmatched junction nucleotides: 7. Germline loops: CDR1 SGHRS, CDR2 YFSETQ. In nucleotides, the CDR3 is TGCGCCAGCAAACAGAGACAGGGGGGCACCGGGGAGCTGTTTTTT. It translates to CASKQRQGGTGELFF.

The chain couples TRBV9 to TRBJ2-2, with a weak D call TRBD1 (5 bases). This CDR3 has 16 amino acids. The V end lost 4 bases, the J end lost 2 bases, and 15 bases lay between the germline ends. Germline lookup yields CDR1 SGDLS and CDR2 YYNGEE. CDR3 DNA: TGTGCCAGCAGCTCGAGAGGCAGGGAAAACACCGGGGAGCTGTTTTTT. This codes for CASSSRGRENTGELFF.

The chain has TRBV15 and TRBJ2-5; 14 nucleotides align to TRBD2. Unmatched junction bases numbered 9, after V lost 2 bases and J lost 4 bases. The CDR3 length is 18 residues. Germline V gene lookup returns CDR1 LNHNV and CDR2 YYDKDF (reference sequence). The CDR3 sequence is CATSRPRGLAGGLETQYF. The CDR3 DNA reads TGTGCCACCAGCAGACCTCGAGGACTAGCGGGGGGATTAGAGACCCAGTACTTC.

V gene TRBV6-5 combines with J gene TRBJ2-7; 7 nucleotides match TRBD1. Trimming took 2 bases from V and 3 from J; bases not matched to a gene: 4. Germline values: CDR1 MNHEY, CDR2 SVGAGI. The CDR3 runs 14 residues. The CDR3 sequence is CASSYLAGGYEQYF. In nucleotides, the CDR3 is TGTGCCAGCAGTTACCTGGCAGGGGGCTACGAGCAGTACTTC.

As DNA, the CDR3 is TGTGCCAGCAGCTTTGAGGGGGCACCGGGGTCTGGGGCCAACGTCCTGACTTTC. This gives the protein CASSFEGAPGSGANVLTF. V is TRBV7-3 and J is TRBJ2-6, with 7 nucleotides matching TRBD1. The CDR3 length is 18 residues. The germline CDR1 and CDR2 sequences are SGHTA and FQGTGA. The ends lost 3 bases at V and 1 base at J; junction bases unmatched: 9.

V usage is TRBV7-9 and J usage is TRBJ2-3; 9 bases align to TRBD2. Per the germline V gene, CDR1 is SEHNR and CDR2 is FQNEAQ (reference sequence). CDR3 length: 16 residues. V was pared by 0 bases and J by 3 bases, with 4 bases of the junction left unmatched. The CDR3 region is CASSLAASGTTDTQYF. DNA of the CDR3: TGTGCCAGCAGCTTAGCGGCTAGCGGGACTACAGATACGCAGTATTTT.

The V gene is TRBV4-1, the J gene TRBJ2-5; the D gene is possibly TRBD1 (6 bases). V was cut by 5 bases and J by 2 bases, with 15 bases left in between. CDR1 is MGHRA and CDR2 is YSYEKL in the germline V gene. This CDR3 contains 15 residues. The CDR3 reads CASSVLDRRQETQYF. DNA for the CDR3: TGCGCCAGCAGCGTACTGGACAGAAGACAAGAGACCCAGTACTTC.

The chain employs TRBV5-1 and TRBJ2-1, with 12 nucleotides matching TRBD2. Trimming took 0 bases from V and 7 from J; bases not matched to a gene: 5. The CDR3 runs to 16 residues. Looked up from germline, CDR1 is SGHRS and CDR2 is YFSETQ. In nucleotides, the CDR3 is TGCGCCAGCAGCTTGGCCGGACTAGCGGGGACTAATGAGCAGTTCTTC. It specifies CASSLAGLAGTNEQFF. Full variable domain (rest looked up from reference TRBV5-1 and TRBJ2-1): KAGVTQTPRYLIKTRGQQVTLSCSPISGHRSVSWYQQTPGQGLQFLFEYFSETQRNKGNFPGRFSGRQFSNSRSEMNVSTLELGDSALYLCASSLAGLAGTNEQFFGPGTRLTVL.

The J gene is TRBJ1-4, the V gene TRBV7-3; D perhaps matches TRBD1 (5 bases). This CDR3 region has 13 residues. V gave up 2 bases and J gave up 11 bases, with 12 bases separating them. Looked up from germline, CDR1 is SGHTA and CDR2 is FQGTGA. The CDR3 is CASSLSGGGKLFF. The DNA of the CDR3 is TGTGCCAGCAGCTTATCCGGGGGTGGGAAACTGTTTTTT.

This clone was observed a few times. The chain employs TRBV7-3 and TRBJ1-1; no definite D call. Germline CDR1 and CDR2: SGHTA and FQGTGA. CDR3 size: 13 residues. Trimming removed 5 bases at V and 7 bases at J, with 14 bases between. The CDR3 sequence: CASSPGTAGEAFF. The CDR3 nucleotides read TGTGCCAGCAGCCCGGGCACGGCGGGTGAAGCTTTCTTT.

In this sample, this clone turned up once. The rearrangement joins TRBV6-5 to TRBJ2-1; a weak D match, TRBD1 (6 bases). The CDR3 sequence is 15 residues long. CDR1 and CDR2 from the germline V gene are MNHEY and SVGAGI. Deletions cut 6 bases from V and 1 base from J, with 13 bases between. The CDR3 sequence is CASRPQGWSYNEQFF. As DNA, the CDR3 is TGTGCCAGCAGACCACAGGGTTGGTCCTACAATGAGCAGTTCTTC.

CDR3 DNA sequence: TGTGCCATCAGTACCGGGACAATCTCCTACGAGCAGTACTTC. This gives the protein CAISTGTISYEQYF. The gene calls are TRBV10-3 and TRBJ2-7; tentatively, D is TRBD1 (6 bases). Trimming shortened V by 5 bases and J by 0 bases, and 11 bases separated the two germline ends. The germline V gene has CDR1 ENHRY and CDR2 SYGVKD. This CDR3 comprises 14 residues.

This chain connects TRBV20-1 to TRBJ2-3; D is uncertain. V lost 5 bases and J 5 bases, leaving 8 bases between the germline ends. Germline lookup yields CDR1 DFQATT and CDR2 SNEGSKA (reference sequence). The CDR3 is 11 amino acids. The CDR3 loop is CSAAEVDTQYF. The CDR3 nucleotides are TGCAGTGCTGCAGAAGTAGATACGCAGTATTTT.

The CDR3 coding sequence is TGTGCCAGCGGCGGGGTTTCCTATGGCTACACCTTC. Its translation: CASGGVSYGYTF. V gene TRBV6-5 combines with J gene TRBJ1-2; no clear D. The V end lost 8 bases, the J end lost 4 bases, and 11 bases lay between the germline ends. This CDR3 region has 12 residues. Per the germline V gene, CDR1 is MNHEY and CDR2 is SVGAGI.

For the CDR3, the DNA is TGTGCCAGTGGGGGGGCGAATTATGGCTACACCTTC. Translating gives CASGGANYGYTF. The chain has TRBV19 and TRBJ1-2; maybe TRBD1 (6 bases). Germline CDR1 reads LNHDA; CDR2 reads SQIVND (reference sequence). The V end lost 8 bases, the J end lost 5 bases, and 12 bases lay between the germline ends. CDR3 size: 12 residues.

The CDR3 DNA reads as TGCGCCAGCAGCTTGAGGGAAGTGGGGAGGAACACTGAAGCTTTCTTT. Residues: CASSLREVGRNTEAFF. V usage is TRBV5-1 and J usage is TRBJ1-1; D ambiguous. V gave up 1 base and J gave up 1 base, with 14 bases separating them. Germline assignment: CDR1 SGHRS and CDR2 YFSETQ. This CDR3 contains 16 residues.

This clone was seen once. J is TRBJ2-1 and V is TRBV6-1; 7 nucleotides match TRBD2. The CDR3 runs to 15 residues. Germline loops: CDR1 MNHNS, CDR2 SASEGT. The junction had 6 bases not matched to a gene; V was cut back by 2 bases and J by 5 bases. The CDR3 spells CASSEFGGIDNEQFF. The CDR3 region has the DNA TGTGCCAGCAGTGAATTCGGGGGGATCGACAATGAGCAGTTCTTC.

This sequence joins TRBV27 and TRBJ1-1; 10 nucleotides match TRBD1. V lost 4 bases, J lost 5 bases, and 13 bases stayed unmatched. Germline values: CDR1 MNHEY, CDR2 SMNVEV (reference sequence). The CDR3 covers 17 residues. The CDR3 region is CASSSSPPGQGWTEAFF. The CDR3 bases are TGTGCCAGCAGTTCATCTCCGCCGGGACAGGGGTGGACTGAAGCTTTCTTT.

The genes are TRBV7-8 and TRBJ1-2; D is unresolved. The CDR3 has 16 residues. With 5 bases removed from V and 5 bases from J, the gap between germline ends came to 21 bases. CDR1 is SGHVS, CDR2 FQNEAQ, per germline. CDR3 region: CASSPRGHNNMYGYTF. The DNA of the CDR3 is TGTGCCAGCAGCCCCCGTGGCCACAATAATATGTATGGCTACACCTTC. The complete variable domain, with remaining parts taken from reference TRBV7-8 and TRBJ1-2, reads GAGVSQSPRYKVAKRGQDVALRCDPISGHVSLFWYQQALGQGPEFLTYFQNEAQLDKSGLPSDRFFAERPEGSVSTLKIQRTQQEDSAVYLCASSPRGHNNMYGYTFGSGTRLTVV.

The sample holds one count of this clone. V gene TRBV11-2 combines with J gene TRBJ2-5, with D uncertain. In germline, CDR1 is SGHAT, CDR2 FQNNGV. Trimming shortened V by 5 bases and J by 7 bases, and 14 bases separated the two germline ends. This CDR3 comprises 13 residues. In DNA form, the CDR3 reads TGTGCCAGCAGCAAAGACTCTACCCCGACCCAGTACTTC. The encoded protein is CASSKDSTPTQYF.

The chain joins TRBV7-3 to TRBJ2-3; TRBD1 is a possible D gene (5 bases). The CDR3 totals 14 residues. Trimming pared 5 bases from V and 0 bases from J, leaving 9 bases between. The germline V gene has CDR1 SGHTA and CDR2 FQGTGA. This chain's CDR3 is CASSRGGSTDTQYF. The CDR3 coding sequence is TGTGCCAGCAGCAGGGGTGGTAGCACAGATACGCAGTATTTT. Full variable domain (missing parts from reference TRBV7-3 and TRBJ2-3): GAGVSQTPSNKVTEKGKYVELRCDPISGHTALYWYRQSLGQGPEFLIYFQGTGAADDSGLPNDRFFAVRPEGSVSTLKIQRTERGDSAVYLCASSRGGSTDTQYFGPGTRLTVL.

The chain has TRBV15 and TRBJ2-5; TRBD1 is a possible D gene (5 bases). Germline CDR1 LNHNV, CDR2 YYDKDF (reference sequence). The CDR3 is 13 amino acids. Trimming took 8 bases from V and 1 from J, leaving 11 bases between them. DNA of the CDR3: TGTGCCACCTCGACAGCGAGCCAAGAGACCCAGTACTTC. It encodes CATSTASQETQYF.

V is TRBV11-1 and J is TRBJ2-1; the D gene is possibly TRBD1 (6 bases). Germline-derived CDR1 and CDR2 are SGHAT and FQDESV (reference sequence). Between the trimmed V and J ends, which lost 2 bases and 0 bases, there was a span of 11 bases. The CDR3 is 16 amino acids. The CDR3 reads CASSLRGKSSYNEQFF. The CDR3, as DNA: TGTGCCAGCAGCTTAAGGGGGAAGAGCTCCTACAATGAGCAGTTCTTC.